Sequencing of this T cell receptor beta chain was carried out in a study of regulatory T cells in long-lasting Graves disease. Study-level findings and limits: Among samples with persistent disease, TRBV28, TRBJ1-2 and TRBJ2-5 were favored. Thyroid tissue was not sampled; only peripheral blood was.

To make TCR beta libraries, researchers used iRepertoire HTBI primers and Arm-PCR of CDR3 regions. TCRdb passed the multiplex PCR reads through MiXCR, listing each CDR3 protein once. The sample yields around 460,000 distinct CDR3 sequences, 22% seen once. The time point was: persistent/refractory GD, antithyroid drugs over 5 years with positive TRAb. Generation of the TCR library employed RNA extracted from PBMCs. The patient group derived from an endocrinology department in Xi'an, China. This clonotype was observed a few times. Its antigen is as yet unknown. Trimming left V 4 bases short and J 9 bases short, with 16 bases between. The CDR3 sequence is 13 residues long. Germline CDR1 and CDR2: LGHDT and YNNKEL (reference sequence).

Sequenced here: peripheral blood mononuclear cells (PBMCs), sampled when the disease was refractory, from a patient treated with antithyroid drugs. The clonotype was recovered from a female donor with Graves disease. The V and J genes are TRBV3-1 and TRBJ2-7; D gene uncertain. CDR3 sequence reads: CASSPLAGVRQYF. The DNA of the CDR3 is TGTGCCAGCAGCCCGTTGGCTGGAGTACGGCAGTACTTC.